The 10 T cell receptor beta chains listed next were all sequenced from one sample in a study of blood T cell repertoires in COVID-19. Using immunoSEQ multiplex PCR, the repertoire was profiled, and TCRdb retains in-frame clones only, with some absent. The sample lists about 52,000 clones, about 91% occurring once. Sequencing used peripheral blood. The receptor set was obtained from a man aged 45-65 years with active COVID-19.

The chain carries TRBV7-2 and TRBJ2-7; a possible D gene is TRBD2 (7 bases). The CDR3 spans 15 residues. The germline V gene has CDR1 SGHTA and CDR2 FQGNSA. The V end was cut by 5 bases, the J end by 0 bases, with 14 bases between. CDR3 in amino acids: CASSREGGGSYEQYF. CDR3 DNA: TGTGCCAGCAGCCGCGAGGGAGGGGGCTCCTACGAGCAGTACTTC. The entire variable domain, with the rest obtained from reference TRBV7-2 and TRBJ2-7, is as follows: GAGVSQSPSNKVTEKGKDVELRCDPISGHTALYWYRQSLGQGLEFLIYFQGNSAPDKSGLPSDRFSAERTGGSVSTLTIQRTQQEDSAVYLCASSREGGGSYEQYFGPGTRLTVT.

The chain uses TRBV3-1 (or the pseudogene TRBV3-2) and TRBJ2-2; 10 bases agree with TRBD1. CDR1 LGHDT and CDR2 YNNKEL come from the germline V gene (reference sequence). V lost 4 bases to trimming and J lost 6 bases; unmatched junction nucleotides: 2. CDR3 length: 14 residues. The CDR3 DNA sequence: TGTGCCAGCAGCCCAGGACAGGGGGCCGGGGAGCTGTTTTTT. This translates into CASSPGQGAGELFF.

The V call is TRBV2, the J call TRBJ1-6, with 10 bases aligning to TRBD1. This CDR3 contains 15 residues. The germline CDR1 and CDR2 sequences are SNHLY and FYNNEI. Germline trimming cut 5 bases from V and 6 bases from J; bases unmatched to any gene: 4. Written as DNA, the CDR3 is TGTGCCAGCAGTCCGAGGACAGGGGGTAATTCACCCCTCCACTTT. It translates to CASSPRTGGNSPLHF. The full variable domain, its missing parts supplied by reference TRBV2 and TRBJ1-6, is EPEVTQTPSHQVTQMGQEVILRCVPISNHLYFYWYRQILGQKVEFLVSFYNNEISEKSEIFDDQFSVERPDGSNFTLKIRSTKLEDSAMYFCASSPRTGGNSPLHFGNGTRLTVT.

The chain employs TRBV4-2 and TRBJ2-1, with 8 bases aligning to TRBD2. Trimming took 1 base from V and 5 from J; bases not matched to a gene: 10. This CDR3 spans 17 amino acids. Germline CDR1 reads LGHNA; CDR2 reads YNFKEQ. The CDR3 loop is CASSQGSRLAIHNEQFF. CDR3 nucleotide sequence: TGTGCCAGCAGCCAAGGGAGTCGACTAGCGATCCACAATGAGCAGTTCTTC.

In this sample, this clone turned up a few times. The chain recombines TRBV2 with TRBJ2-1, with D hard to call. Per the germline V gene, CDR1 is SNHLY and CDR2 is FYNNEI. Trimming removed 10 bases from V and 9 bases from J, with 13 bases in between. This CDR3 contains 11 residues. The CDR3 spells CATEARGEQFF. The CDR3 DNA is TGTGCCACCGAGGCCAGAGGTGAGCAGTTCTTC.

The gene calls are TRBV19 and TRBJ2-1; 9 bases agree with TRBD2. Germline CDR1 LNHDA, CDR2 SQIVND (reference sequence). This CDR3 comprises 15 residues. The ends lost 3 bases at V and 4 bases at J; junction bases unmatched: 4. CDR3 in amino acids: CASSISGGLYNEQFF. In DNA form, the CDR3 reads TGTGCCAGTAGTATTAGCGGGGGACTTTACAATGAGCAGTTCTTC.

The V gene is TRBV18, the J gene TRBJ1-1; TRBD1 might be the D (6 bases). V was shortened by 4 bases and J by 1 base, with 10 bases between the two germline ends. CDR1 KGHSH and CDR2 LQKENI come from the germline V gene. This CDR3 has 14 residues. The CDR3 sequence: CASSRTGQNTEAFF. Written as DNA, the CDR3 is TGTGCCAGCTCACGTACGGGACAGAACACTGAAGCTTTCTTT.

The chain recombines TRBV12-3 or TRBV12-4 with TRBJ2-2; weak D call: TRBD2 (6 bases). The CDR3 has 13 residues. Trimming removed 6 bases at V and 4 bases at J, with 9 bases between. In nucleotides, the CDR3 is TGTGCCAGCAGGCCCGGGGGCACCGGGGAGCTGTTTTTT. It yields the protein CASRPGGTGELFF.

The J gene is TRBJ2-7, the V gene TRBV6-2 or TRBV6-3, with 7 nucleotides matching TRBD1. This CDR3 is built from 15 residues. With V trimmed by 6 bases and J by 3 bases, 11 bases remained unmatched. Looked up from germline, CDR1 is MNHEY and CDR2 is SVGEGT. The chain's CDR3 is CASSPPGGSYYEQYF. As DNA, the CDR3 is TGTGCCAGCAGCCCCCCAGGGGGTTCCTACTACGAGCAGTACTTC.

The rearrangement joins TRBV21-1 to TRBJ1-2; the table's D call, TRBD1, has no DNA check behind it. TRBV21-1 is a recognized pseudogene. This CDR3 spans 14 amino acids. CDR3 loop: CASSKGTGNYGYTF. Written as DNA, the CDR3 is TGTGCCAGCAGCAAAGGAACAGGGAACTATGGCTACACCTTC.